This is a list of T cell receptor beta chains from one sample in a study of T cells in Graves' hyperthyroidism and ophthalmopathy. TCRdb reanalysed the multiplex PCR reads using MiXCR and keeps one entry per CDR3 protein. The sample yields about 300,000 distinct CDR3 sequences, approximately 19% seen once. The sequencing sample was made of blood. The origin of the receptors is a man in his fifties with Graves' ophthalmopathy. Both conserved end residues are part of each CDR3. Each record gives: CDR3 DNA, CDR3 protein, V gene, J gene, D gene, clone size. The D gene is left open where the match is weak. Some rows mark clone size as missing; the rest say once, few, many or name a class of expanded clone.

cdr3_nt: TGCGCCAGCAGCTTGGGGTTAGGGGGATACGAGCAGTACTTC
cdr3_aa: CASSLGLGGYEQYF
v_call: TRBV5-1
j_call: TRBJ2-7
d_call: NA
clone_size: few

cdr3_nt: TGCGCCAGCAGCTTTTCTAGCGGGAGGGCCGGTGAGCAGTTCTTC
cdr3_aa: CASSFSSGRAGEQFF
v_call: TRBV5-1
j_call: TRBJ2-1
d_call: TRBD2
clone_size: NA

cdr3_nt: TGTGCTGCGGGGGCCTCCTACGAGCAGTACTTC
cdr3_aa: CAAGASYEQYF
v_call: TRBV3-1
j_call: TRBJ2-7
d_call: NA
clone_size: many

cdr3_nt: TGTGCCAGCAGCAAGGGACAGGGGGCGTTTGGCTACACCTTC
cdr3_aa: CASSKGQGAFGYTF
v_call: TRBV11-2
j_call: TRBJ1-2
d_call: TRBD1
clone_size: many

cdr3_nt: TGTGCCAGCAGTTTCTCCACCGGGACAGGAGGTTTGACTTACAATCAGCCCCAGCATTTT
cdr3_aa: CASSFSTGTGGLTYNQPQHF
v_call: TRBV12-3/TRBV12-4
j_call: TRBJ1-5
d_call: TRBD1
clone_size: many

cdr3_nt: TGTGCCAGCAGCTTAATCACGGGCACCTACGAGCAGTACTTC
cdr3_aa: CASSLITGTYEQYF
v_call: TRBV7-9
j_call: TRBJ2-7
d_call: NA
clone_size: many

cdr3_nt: TGTGCCTGGAGTGGGGGATGGCAGGGGGCTTCCTCCGAGACCCAGTACTTC
cdr3_aa: CAWSGGWQGASSETQYF
v_call: TRBV30
j_call: TRBJ2-5
d_call: TRBD1
clone_size: NA

cdr3_nt: TGCGCCAGCAGCTTTTACCCGACAGGGGAATCCTACAATGAGCAGTTCTTC
cdr3_aa: CASSFYPTGESYNEQFF
v_call: TRBV5-1
j_call: TRBJ2-1
d_call: TRBD1
clone_size: many

cdr3_nt: TGTGCCACCAGTGATTCTAGCGGGGTCACAGATGCGCAGTATTTT
cdr3_aa: CATSDSSGVTDAQYF
v_call: TRBV24-1
j_call: TRBJ2-3
d_call: TRBD2
clone_size: NA

cdr3_nt: TGTGCCAGCACCGGGGCGGGGGATCTCGAAGAGACCCAGTACTTC
cdr3_aa: CASTGAGDLEETQYF
v_call: TRBV27
j_call: TRBJ2-5
d_call: TRBD2
clone_size: many

cdr3_nt: TGTGCCAGCAGTTTGGGCAGACGCAATCAGCCCCAGCATTTT
cdr3_aa: CASSLGRRNQPQHF
v_call: TRBV12-3/TRBV12-4
j_call: TRBJ1-5
d_call: NA
clone_size: NA

cdr3_nt: TGCGCCAGCAGTCGGGACAGTAATTCACCCCTCCACTTT
cdr3_aa: CASSRDSNSPLHF
v_call: TRBV5-1
j_call: TRBJ1-6
d_call: TRBD1
clone_size: few

cdr3_nt: TGTGCCAGCAGTCCCGGGGCCAAAAACATTCAGTACTTC
cdr3_aa: CASSPGAKNIQYF
v_call: TRBV12-3/TRBV12-4
j_call: TRBJ2-4
d_call: NA
clone_size: many

cdr3_nt: TGTGCCAGCAGCTTGCGCAGGCTGAACACCGGGGAGCTGTTTTTT
cdr3_aa: CASSLRRLNTGELFF
v_call: TRBV11-2
j_call: TRBJ2-2
d_call: NA
clone_size: NA

cdr3_nt: TGCGCCAGCAGCCTGGGTGGGGGTCGCCAGCCCCAGCATTTT
cdr3_aa: CASSLGGGRQPQHF
v_call: TRBV5-1
j_call: TRBJ1-5
d_call: NA
clone_size: many

cdr3_nt: TGCGCCAGCAGCTCGGTCACAGATACGCAGTATTTT
cdr3_aa: CASSSVTDTQYF
v_call: TRBV5-1
j_call: TRBJ2-3
d_call: NA
clone_size: few

cdr3_nt: TGTGCCAGCAGCGGGGGACAGTCTAATTCACCCCTCCACTTT
cdr3_aa: CASSGGQSNSPLHF
v_call: TRBV9
j_call: TRBJ1-6
d_call: TRBD1
clone_size: few

cdr3_nt: TGCAGTGCTAGACCGGGACAGGGGGTCCACGAGCAGTACTTC
cdr3_aa: CSARPGQGVHEQYF
v_call: TRBV20-1
j_call: TRBJ2-7
d_call: TRBD1
clone_size: once

cdr3_nt: TGTGCCAGCAGCAAGAGCTCAGGGGGCACCTATGGCTACACCTTC
cdr3_aa: CASSKSSGGTYGYTF
v_call: TRBV3-1
j_call: TRBJ1-2
d_call: TRBD1
clone_size: many

cdr3_nt: TGCGCCAGCAGACTAGCGAACTCCTACAATGAGCAGTTCTTC
cdr3_aa: CASRLANSYNEQFF
v_call: TRBV5-1
j_call: TRBJ2-1
d_call: TRBD2
clone_size: many

cdr3_nt: TGCAGTGCTAGATCGGGCCGCGGACCCTACGAGCAGTACTTC
cdr3_aa: CSARSGRGPYEQYF
v_call: TRBV20-1
j_call: TRBJ2-7
d_call: NA
clone_size: few

cdr3_nt: TGTGCCAGCGCCCTAACTCTACTAGCGGCTAGCACAGATACGCAGTATTTT
cdr3_aa: CASALTLLAASTDTQYF
v_call: TRBV11-2
j_call: TRBJ2-3
d_call: TRBD2
clone_size: many

cdr3_nt: TGTGCCAGCAAGGGGACGGTCTATGGCTACACCTTC
cdr3_aa: CASKGTVYGYTF
v_call: TRBV6-1
j_call: TRBJ1-2
d_call: NA
clone_size: NA

cdr3_nt: TGCGCCAGCAGCTTGGGGGACAGCGGATCACCCCTCCACTTT
cdr3_aa: CASSLGDSGSPLHF
v_call: TRBV5-1
j_call: TRBJ1-6
d_call: TRBD1
clone_size: many

cdr3_nt: TGCAGCGCCCCCACCCACGGGGGTCCGAACACTGAAGCTTTCTTT
cdr3_aa: CSAPTHGGPNTEAFF
v_call: TRBV29-1
j_call: TRBJ1-1
d_call: NA
clone_size: once

cdr3_nt: TGCAGTGCCCCTACAGACGGTAGAGGGATAGGGACCCAGTACTTC
cdr3_aa: CSAPTDGRGIGTQYF
v_call: TRBV20-1
j_call: TRBJ2-5
d_call: NA
clone_size: many

cdr3_nt: TGTGCCAGCAGAAAGCGGCAGGGGTTTATCGGCACTGAAGCTTTCTTT
cdr3_aa: CASRKRQGFIGTEAFF
v_call: TRBV27
j_call: TRBJ1-1
d_call: NA
clone_size: few

cdr3_nt: TGTGCCAGCAGCTTGTGGACTAGCGGTTACGAGCAGTACTTC
cdr3_aa: CASSLWTSGYEQYF
v_call: TRBV5-5
j_call: TRBJ2-7
d_call: TRBD2
clone_size: many

cdr3_nt: TGTGCCAGCAGCGTAGACCCCGGCGGGCCCCAGCATTTT
cdr3_aa: CASSVDPGGPQHF
v_call: TRBV7-3
j_call: TRBJ1-5
d_call: NA
clone_size: NA

cdr3_nt: TGTGCCAGCAGCCTCCTCCAACAGGAAGCTTTCTTT
cdr3_aa: CASSLLQQEAFF
v_call: TRBV28
j_call: TRBJ1-1
d_call: NA
clone_size: NA

cdr3_nt: TGTGCCAGCAGCAAATCAAGCTTTAGCTCCTACAATGAGCAGTTCTTC
cdr3_aa: CASSKSSFSSYNEQFF
v_call: TRBV7-2
j_call: TRBJ2-1
d_call: NA
clone_size: NA

cdr3_nt: TGTGCCAGCAGCGGAATCTCAGGCGCCACCTTAAAGAGACCCCTCCACTTT
cdr3_aa: CASSGISGATLKRPLHF
v_call: TRBV28
j_call: TRBJ1-6
d_call: NA
clone_size: NA

cdr3_nt: TGTGCCAGCAGCGAAGAGGGGACTACCTCCTACAATGAGCAGTTCTTC
cdr3_aa: CASSEEGTTSYNEQFF
v_call: TRBV11-3
j_call: TRBJ2-1
d_call: TRBD2
clone_size: NA

cdr3_nt: TGTGCCATCAGGGTAGCGGGAGACCCCGGGGAGCTGTTTTTT
cdr3_aa: CAIRVAGDPGELFF
v_call: TRBV10-3
j_call: TRBJ2-2
d_call: TRBD2
clone_size: NA

cdr3_nt: TGTGCCAGCAGCTTACAGGGAGACAATGAGCAGTTCTTC
cdr3_aa: CASSLQGDNEQFF
v_call: TRBV7-8
j_call: TRBJ2-1
d_call: NA
clone_size: many